This T cell receptor beta chain originates from a study of T-cell memory formation after mild COVID-19. About the research overall: Clusters of TCRs were largely donor specific. Study outcomes and limitations: Within pre-infection memory, some responding clones were found, suggesting cross-reactive memory joined. Contracting CD4+ clones lay largely in CM and EM, with CD8+ ones residing in EMRA.

Germline V gene lookup returns CDR1 SGHDT and CDR2 YYEEEE. The trim removed 0 bases at V and 6 bases at J, leaving 7 bases unmatched. The CDR3 spans 15 residues. The authors produced TCR alpha and TCR beta cDNA libraries with sample barcodes and UMIs by 5'RACE using constant-segment primers. TCRdb recomputed calls from the 5' RACE reads with MiXCR, one row per CDR3 protein. Among about 500,000 distinct CDR3 sequences, 20% were seen once, and the ten largest hold around 13%. About this clonotype itself: No antigen is known for it.

The origin of this receptor is an adult woman who had mild COVID-19 (a few samples of this study predate the infection). Cell type and time point are not known. The sequenced material came from PBMCs or a T cell subset sorted from them (not recorded which). The rearrangement uses TRBV5-6 and TRBJ2-7, with TRBD1 matching over 9 bases. The CDR3 sequence: CASSLVTGQGVEQYF. The CDR3 DNA reads as TGTGCCAGCAGCTTGGTTACGGGACAGGGTGTCGAGCAGTACTTC. Full variable domain (outside the CDR3, taken from reference TRBV5-6 and TRBJ2-7): DAGVTQSPTHLIKTRGQQVTLRCSPKSGHDTVSWYQQALGQGPQFIFQYYEEEERQRGNFPDRFSGHQFPNYSSELNVNALLLGDSALYLCASSLVTGQGVEQYFGPGTRLTVT.